This T cell receptor beta chain was identified during a study of CD8 T cells in Susac syndrome. Study-level background: When their blood was taken, patients with Susac syndrome were therapy-naive, taking corticosteroids, or taking intravenous immunoglobulin alone.

A single count supports this clonotype. V lost 1 base and J lost 7; bases outside the gene matches: 12. The CDR3 runs 17 residues. In blood CD8+ and CD4+ T cells, TCR beta underwent sequencing. A quantity of about 0.5 to 1 ug RNA underwent reverse transcription using random hexamers. Amplification of the TCR beta CDR3 was carried out by immunoSEQ multiplex PCR, which spanned a total of 54 Vbeta and 13 Jbeta segments. TCRdb analysed the immunoSEQ multiplex PCR reads with MiXCR anew, one entry per CDR3 protein. The table includes 100,000 to 150,000 distinct CDR3 sequences, about 95% detected once. This clonotype was obtained from a human donor with Susac syndrome. Sequenced input: CD8+ T cells from PBMCs. The V gene is TRBV12-3 or TRBV12-4, the J gene TRBJ2-2, with 7 positions matching TRBD1. The CDR3 region is CASSLDRGQEPGGELFF. As DNA, the CDR3 is TGTGCCAGCAGTTTAGATAGAGGACAGGAGCCCGGCGGGGAGCTGTTTTTT.